This is a list of T cell receptor beta chains from one sample in a study of OX40 agonist ivuxolimab in advanced cancers. Generated by immunoSEQ multiplex PCR, the TCRdb table keeps only in-frame clones and is missing some. The sample comprises roughly 80,000 clones, around nine tenths of which are singletons, and around 0.75% rests with the top ten. The source material was CD4+ or CD8+ T cells sorted from blood, sampled in a trial of the OX40 agonist ivuxolimab. These receptors all come from an adult with an advanced solid tumor such as melanoma, head and neck, liver or kidney cancer. Both conserved end residues are part of each CDR3.

j_call v_call cdr3_aa
TRBJ1-1 TRBV7-3 CASSAQGAGMNTEAFF
TRBJ2-3 TRBV4-2 CASSQTREFGDTQYF
TRBJ1-6 TRBV7-9 CASSSGIWADNSPLHF
TRBJ2-7 TRBV10-3 CATGTGAVYEQYF
TRBJ2-1 TRBV7-2 CASSLQGPRENEQFF
TRBJ2-1 TRBV5-4 CASSLAAASGYNEQFF
TRBJ1-5 TRBV27 CASSRSPGQGRFGQPQHF
TRBJ2-1 TRBV5-4 CASSLGLDSYNEQFF
TRBJ2-7 TRBV29-1 CSVETDYEQYF
TRBJ1-2 TRBV4-3 CASSQEGGRDGYTF
TRBJ2-2 TRBV15 CATSRDPTSGRSTGELFF
TRBJ1-6 TRBV30 CAWRIGGIAYNSPLHF
TRBJ1-4 TRBV6-5 CASSSPGRNEKLFF
TRBJ2-3 TRBV5-5 CASSLIPAGMVTDTQYF
TRBJ1-1 TRBV25-1 CASSDPYGRVGTEAFF
TRBJ2-2 TRBV2 CASTPGLAGGRRGELFF
TRBJ2-3 TRBV2 CASRRMTSGLTDTQYF
TRBJ1-3 TRBV7-9 CASSFLRTTRNTIYF
TRBJ2-7 TRBV21-1 CASSKALWVEGEQYF
TRBJ1-2 TRBV6-6 CASRPGGNYGYTF
TRBJ2-7 TRBV28 CASSSQSYEQYF
TRBJ2-1 TRBV5-1 CASSLFNNNEQFF
TRBJ2-7 TRBV28 CASRPTVLSHEQYF